This T cell receptor (beta chain) is drawn from a study of graft-versus-host responses after intestinal transplantation. Overall study: Anti-thymocyte globulin induction was given to all recipients, followed by tacrolimus and steroids for around 3 years.

The authors seeded about 200,000 CFSE-labeled responder cells together with about 200,000 irradiated stimulator cells tagged with violet dye. After the reaction, proliferating CFSE-low CD3+CD4+ and CD3+CD8+ responders were sorted. General study results and limits: Marrow from the recipient contained GvH clones, some of which had appeared first in ileum or blood. Patients with graft-donor T cell macrochimerism had high graft-versus-host to host-versus-graft clonal ratios in allografts.

Trimming took 0 bases from V and 7 from J; bases not matched to a gene: 13. From germline, CDR1 is LGHNA and CDR2 YNFKEQ. The CDR3 covers 19 residues. TCRdb keeps only in-frame clones here, not all; method: immunoSEQ multiplex PCR. This sample has about 7,000 clones, with about a third found just once. The rearrangement joins TRBV4-2 to TRBJ2-2; 11 nucleotides line up with TRBD2. This receptor was identified in a human patient who was an organ donor for intestinal transplantation. Sequenced here: alloreactive CD8+ T cells from a mixed lymphocyte reaction culture, sampled before transplantation. Subset denoted: CFSE-low proliferating T cells sorted from roughly six-day pre-transplant mixed lymphocyte reaction (GvH or HvG direction). This CDR3 reads CASSQEILAGGTIGGELFF. Here the CDR3 DNA reads TGTGCCAGCAGCCAAGAAATCCTAGCGGGGGGTACGATTGGCGGGGAGCTGTTTTTT.